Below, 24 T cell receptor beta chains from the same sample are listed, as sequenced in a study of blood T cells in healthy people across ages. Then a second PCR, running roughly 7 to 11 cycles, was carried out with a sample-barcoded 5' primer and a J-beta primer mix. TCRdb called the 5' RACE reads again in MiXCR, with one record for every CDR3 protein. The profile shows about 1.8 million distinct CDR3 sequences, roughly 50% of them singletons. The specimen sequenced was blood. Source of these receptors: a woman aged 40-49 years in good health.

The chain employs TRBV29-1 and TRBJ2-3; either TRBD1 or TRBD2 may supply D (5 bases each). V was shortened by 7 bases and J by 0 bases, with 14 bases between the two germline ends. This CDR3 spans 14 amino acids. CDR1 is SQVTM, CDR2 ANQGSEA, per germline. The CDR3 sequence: CSAHRGSSTDTQYF. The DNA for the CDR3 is TGCAGCGCACACCGGGGCAGTAGCACAGATACGCAGTATTTT.

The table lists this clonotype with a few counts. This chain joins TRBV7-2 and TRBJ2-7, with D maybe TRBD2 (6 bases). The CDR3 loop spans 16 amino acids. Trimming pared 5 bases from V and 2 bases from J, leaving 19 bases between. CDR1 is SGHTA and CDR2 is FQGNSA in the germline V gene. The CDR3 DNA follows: TGTGCCAGCAGCCCTAGCGCCCGCGCGTGGGCCTACGAGCAGTACTTC. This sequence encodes CASSPSARAWAYEQYF.

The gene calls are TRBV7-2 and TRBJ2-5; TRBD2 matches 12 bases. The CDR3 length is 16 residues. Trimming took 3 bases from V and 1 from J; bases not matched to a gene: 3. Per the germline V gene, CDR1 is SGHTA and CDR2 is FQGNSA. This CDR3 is CASSFLAGGLQETQYF. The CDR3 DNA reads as TGTGCCAGCAGCTTTCTAGCGGGGGGGCTCCAAGAGACCCAGTACTTC.

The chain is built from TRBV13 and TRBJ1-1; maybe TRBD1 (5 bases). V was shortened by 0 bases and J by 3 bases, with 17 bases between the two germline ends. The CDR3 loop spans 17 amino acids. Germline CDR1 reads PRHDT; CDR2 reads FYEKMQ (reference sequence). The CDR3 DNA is TGTGCCAGCAGCTTAGGGACAGCGATTGGGGGGGACACTGAAGCTTTCTTT. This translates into CASSLGTAIGGDTEAFF.

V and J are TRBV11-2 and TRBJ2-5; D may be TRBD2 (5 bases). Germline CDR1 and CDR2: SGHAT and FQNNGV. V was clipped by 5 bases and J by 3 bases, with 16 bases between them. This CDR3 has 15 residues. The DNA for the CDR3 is TGTGCCAGCAGCCAAGTGACTATCGGAAAAGAGACCCAGTACTTC. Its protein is CASSQVTIGKETQYF.

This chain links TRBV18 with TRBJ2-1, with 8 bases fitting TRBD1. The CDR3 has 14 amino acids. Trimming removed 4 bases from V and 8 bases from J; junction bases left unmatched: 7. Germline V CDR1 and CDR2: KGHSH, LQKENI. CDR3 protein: CASSLRGQDYEQFF. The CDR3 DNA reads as TGTGCCAGCTCACTCCGGGGACAGGACTATGAGCAGTTCTTC.

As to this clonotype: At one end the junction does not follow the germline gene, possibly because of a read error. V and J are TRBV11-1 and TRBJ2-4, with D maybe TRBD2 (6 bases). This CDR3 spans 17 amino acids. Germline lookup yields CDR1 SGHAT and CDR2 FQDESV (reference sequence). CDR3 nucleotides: TGTGCCAGCAGCCCCCGGACAAGCGGGCGAAACAAAAACATTCAGAACTTC. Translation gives CASSPRTSGRNKNIQNF.

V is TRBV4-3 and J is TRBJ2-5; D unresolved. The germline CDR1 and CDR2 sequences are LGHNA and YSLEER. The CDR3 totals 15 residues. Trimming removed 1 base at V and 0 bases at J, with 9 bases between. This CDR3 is CASSQVTSDQETQYF. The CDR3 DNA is TGCGCCAGCAGCCAAGTAACAAGCGACCAAGAGACCCAGTACTTC.

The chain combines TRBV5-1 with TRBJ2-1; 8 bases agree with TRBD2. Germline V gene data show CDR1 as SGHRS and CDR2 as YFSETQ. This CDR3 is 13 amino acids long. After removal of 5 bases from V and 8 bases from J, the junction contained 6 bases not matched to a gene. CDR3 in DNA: TGCGCCAGCAGGGGAGCGGGGGCCGATGAGCAGTTCTTC. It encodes CASRGAGADEQFF.

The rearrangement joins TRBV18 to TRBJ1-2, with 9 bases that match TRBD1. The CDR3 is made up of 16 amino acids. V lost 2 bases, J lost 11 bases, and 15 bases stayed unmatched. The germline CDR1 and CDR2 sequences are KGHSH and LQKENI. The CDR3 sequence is CASSPIEQGQGFGYTF. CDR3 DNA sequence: TGTGCCAGCTCACCAATCGAGCAGGGACAGGGTTTTGGTTACACCTTC.

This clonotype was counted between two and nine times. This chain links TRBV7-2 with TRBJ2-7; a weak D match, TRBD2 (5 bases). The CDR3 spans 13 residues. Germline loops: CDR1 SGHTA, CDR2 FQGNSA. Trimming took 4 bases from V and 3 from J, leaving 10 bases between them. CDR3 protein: CASSSARDYEQYF. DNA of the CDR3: TGTGCCAGCAGCTCTGCCCGGGACTACGAGCAGTACTTC.

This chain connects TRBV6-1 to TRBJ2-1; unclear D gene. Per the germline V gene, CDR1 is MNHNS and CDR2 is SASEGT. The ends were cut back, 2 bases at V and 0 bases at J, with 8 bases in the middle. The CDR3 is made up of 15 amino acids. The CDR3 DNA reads TGTGCCAGCAGTGAAACGACAATCTCCTACAATGAGCAGTTCTTC. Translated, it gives CASSETTISYNEQFF.

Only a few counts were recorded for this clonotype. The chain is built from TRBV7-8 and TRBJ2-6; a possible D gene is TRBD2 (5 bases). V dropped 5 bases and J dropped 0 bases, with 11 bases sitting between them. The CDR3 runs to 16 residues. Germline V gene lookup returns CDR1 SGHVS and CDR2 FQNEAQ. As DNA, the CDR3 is TGTGCCAGCAGCCAAAGGACTGTCTCTGGGGCCAACGTCCTGACTTTC. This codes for CASSQRTVSGANVLTF.

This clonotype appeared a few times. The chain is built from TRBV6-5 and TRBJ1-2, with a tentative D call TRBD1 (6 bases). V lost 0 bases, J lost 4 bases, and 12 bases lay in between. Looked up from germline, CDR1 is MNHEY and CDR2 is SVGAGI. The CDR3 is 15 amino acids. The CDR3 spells CASSYSRGAGYGYTF. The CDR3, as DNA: TGTGCCAGCAGTTACTCGAGGGGGGCTGGCTATGGCTACACCTTC.

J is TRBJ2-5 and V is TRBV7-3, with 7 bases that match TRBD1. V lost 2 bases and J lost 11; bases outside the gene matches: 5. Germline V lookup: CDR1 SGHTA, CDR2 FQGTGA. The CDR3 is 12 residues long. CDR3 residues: CASSLESRGQYF. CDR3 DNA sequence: TGTGCCAGCAGCTTAGAGAGCAGGGGGCAGTACTTC.

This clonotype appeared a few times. CDR3 sequence (DNA): TGTGCCAGCAGCAGGGACAGGGTCCCCTACGAGCAGTACTTC. Translated: CASSRDRVPYEQYF. The chain joins TRBV7-9 to TRBJ2-7; TRBD1 agrees at 9 bases. Per the germline V gene, CDR1 is SEHNR and CDR2 is FQNEAQ (reference sequence). The CDR3 consists of 14 residues. With 5 bases clipped from V and 2 bases from J, the junction kept 4 bases outside the gene matches.

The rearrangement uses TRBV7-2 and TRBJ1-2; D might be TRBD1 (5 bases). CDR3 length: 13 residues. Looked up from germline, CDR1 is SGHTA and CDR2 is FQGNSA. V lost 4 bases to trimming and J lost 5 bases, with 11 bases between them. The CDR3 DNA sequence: TGTGCCAGCAGCTACGACAGTCAGTATGGCTACACCTTC. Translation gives CASSYDSQYGYTF.

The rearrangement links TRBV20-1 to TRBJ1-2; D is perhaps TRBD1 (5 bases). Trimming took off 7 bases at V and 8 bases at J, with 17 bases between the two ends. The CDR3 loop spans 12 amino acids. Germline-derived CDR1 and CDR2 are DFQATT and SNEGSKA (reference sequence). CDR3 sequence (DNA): TGCAGTGGAGGGTTCGGGGCCGGGGGCTACACCTTC. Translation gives CSGGFGAGGYTF.

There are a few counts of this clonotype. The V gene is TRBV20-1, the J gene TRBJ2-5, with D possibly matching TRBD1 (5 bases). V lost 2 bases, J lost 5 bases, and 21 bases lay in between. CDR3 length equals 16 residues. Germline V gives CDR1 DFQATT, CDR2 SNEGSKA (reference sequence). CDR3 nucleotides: TGCAGTGCTAGAAGTGTTGGGGCTAAGCGCGGCGAGACCCAGTACTTC. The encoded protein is CSARSVGAKRGETQYF.

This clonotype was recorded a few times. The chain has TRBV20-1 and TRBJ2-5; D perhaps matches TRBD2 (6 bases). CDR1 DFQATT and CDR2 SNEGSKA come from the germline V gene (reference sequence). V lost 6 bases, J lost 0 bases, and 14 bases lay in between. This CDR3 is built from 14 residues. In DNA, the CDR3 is TGCAGTGCCCTGGGACTGCTTAACCAAGAGACCCAGTACTTC. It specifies CSALGLLNQETQYF.

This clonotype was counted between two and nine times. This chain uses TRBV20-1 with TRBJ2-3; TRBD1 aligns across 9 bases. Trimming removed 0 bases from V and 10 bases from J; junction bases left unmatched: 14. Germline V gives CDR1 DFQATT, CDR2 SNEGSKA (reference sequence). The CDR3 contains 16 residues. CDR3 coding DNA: TGCAGTGCTAGAGATTTTGGACAGGGGTTCGCCACACCGCAGTATTTT. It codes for CSARDFGQGFATPQYF.

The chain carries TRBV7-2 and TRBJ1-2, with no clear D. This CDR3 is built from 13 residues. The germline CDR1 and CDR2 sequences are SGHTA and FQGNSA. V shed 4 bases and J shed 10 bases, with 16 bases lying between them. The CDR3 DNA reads TGTGCCAGCAGCTCCGGCGGGCGGAATGTCTACACCTTC. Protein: CASSSGGRNVYTF.

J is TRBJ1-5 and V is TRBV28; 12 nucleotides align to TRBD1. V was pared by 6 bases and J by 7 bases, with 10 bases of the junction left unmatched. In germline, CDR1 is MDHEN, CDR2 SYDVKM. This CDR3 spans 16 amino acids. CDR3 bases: TGTGCCAGCAGCATGGGGACAGGGGGCGGAAGGCAGCCCCAGCATTTT. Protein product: CASSMGTGGGRQPQHF.

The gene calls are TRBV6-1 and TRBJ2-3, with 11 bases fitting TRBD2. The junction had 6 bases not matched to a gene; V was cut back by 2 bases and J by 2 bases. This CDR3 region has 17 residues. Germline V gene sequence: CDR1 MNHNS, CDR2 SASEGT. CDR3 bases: TGTGCCAGCAGTGAACTAGCGGGGGGCGTGAACACAGATACGCAGTATTTT. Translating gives CASSELAGGVNTDTQYF.